The rows below give T cell receptor beta chains drawn from one sample of a study of glioma-infiltrating T cells. TCRdb re-called the multiplex PCR reads through MiXCR, storing one row per CDR3 protein. This table has about 140,000 distinct CDR3 sequences, about two fifths appearing once. Specimen: glioma tissue, nonneoplastic brain tissue, or PBMCs (not recorded which). The source of these receptors is a human donor with low-grade glioma or glioblastoma, undergoing nonglioma brain surgery, or in good health (not recorded which). Both conserved end residues are part of each CDR3. The D gene is left open where the match is weak. Size tells how often a clone was seen (once, few, many) or the class of an expanded clone, and some rows leave it out.

>-|TRBV6-1|TRBJ1-2|TRBD1
CAIGQGGNYGYTF
TGTGCCATCGGACAGGGCGGAAACTATGGCTACACCTTC
>-|TRBV6-1|TRBJ2-7|TRBD2
CASRGTSSSYEQYF
TGTGCCAGCAGAGGGACTAGCAGCTCCTACGAGCAGTACTTC
>-|TRBV7-9|TRBJ2-3|-
CASSLTETADTQYF
TGTGCCAGCAGCTTAACAGAGACGGCAGATACGCAGTATTTT
>few|TRBV6-1|TRBJ2-7|TRBD2
CASRKGLAGFEQYF
TGTGCCAGCAGGAAGGGACTAGCGGGGTTCGAGCAGTACTTC
>-|TRBV29-1|TRBJ1-1|-
CSVERAANTEAFF
TGCAGCGTTGAAAGGGCAGCTAACACTGAAGCTTTCTTT
>many|TRBV6-1|TRBJ1-5|-
CASSEQGMGNQPQHF
TGTGCCAGCAGTGAACAGGGGATGGGCAATCAGCCCCAGCATTTT
>-|TRBV10-3|TRBJ2-1|-
CAISGGSDPYNEQFF
TGTGCCATCAGTGGGGGAAGCGACCCCTACAATGAGCAGTTCTTC
>many|TRBV7-9|TRBJ2-5|TRBD1
CASSQGQIQETQYF
TGTGCCAGCAGCCAGGGACAGATCCAAGAGACCCAGTACTTC
>-|TRBV3-1|TRBJ1-1|TRBD1
CASSQRVGTDEAFF
TGTGCCAGCAGCCAAAGAGTGGGGACAGATGAAGCTTTCTTT
>few|TRBV6-2/TRBV6-3|TRBJ2-7|-
CASRKKAGYESYEQYF
TGTGCCAGCAGGAAGAAAGCGGGCTACGAGTCCTACGAGCAGTACTTC
>-|TRBV10-3|TRBJ2-3|-
CAITESSTDTQYF
TGTGCCATAACGGAGTCAAGCACAGATACGCAGTATTTT
>-|TRBV12-3/TRBV12-4|TRBJ2-5|TRBD1
CASIPRDRQETQYF
TGTGCCAGCATTCCAAGGGACAGGCAAGAGACCCAGTACTTC
>-|TRBV6-1|TRBJ2-7|-
CASTPPVGGSSYEQYF
TGTGCCAGCACTCCCCCGGTCGGGGGCTCATCCTACGAGCAGTACTTC
>few|TRBV25-1|TRBJ1-2|-
CASSEYGQYYGYTF
TGTGCCAGCAGTGAATATGGGCAGTACTATGGCTACACCTTC
>-|TRBV27|TRBJ1-1|-
CASSGGALTEAFF
TGTGCCAGCAGTGGTGGGGCGCTCACTGAAGCTTTCTTT
>few|TRBV27|TRBJ2-7|-
CASSSRLLNEQYF
TGTGCCAGCAGTTCTAGACTCCTCAACGAGCAGTACTTC
>few|TRBV7-2|TRBJ2-1|-
CASSSQLSINEQFF
TGTGCCAGCAGCTCACAACTGAGTATCAATGAGCAGTTCTTC
>-|TRBV7-6|TRBJ2-3|TRBD2
CASSPGGGSTDTQYF
TGTGCCAGCAGCCCTGGCGGGGGGAGCACAGATACGCAGTATTTT
>-|TRBV28|TRBJ2-7|-
CASSPGTLDQWRPEQYF
TGTGCCAGCAGCCCCGGGACACTAGATCAGTGGCGACCCGAGCAGTACTTC
>-|TRBV4-1|TRBJ2-7|-
CASSQSTGFSTYEQYF
TGCGCCAGCAGCCAAAGTACCGGGTTTTCAACCTACGAGCAGTACTTC
>few|TRBV20-1|TRBJ2-1|TRBD1
CSAPGQNEQFF
TGCAGTGCCCCGGGACAGAATGAGCAGTTCTTC
>-|TRBV20-1|TRBJ1-1|-
CSVQAGGNTEAFF
TGCAGTGTTCAGGCGGGGGGGAACACTGAAGCTTTCTTT
>few|TRBV6-6|TRBJ1-3|-
CASSYVQGTGNTIYF
TGTGCCAGCAGTTACGTACAGGGAACTGGAAACACCATATATTTT